The rows below give T cell receptor beta chains drawn from one sample of a study of blood T cell repertoires in COVID-19. Libraries were prepared by immunoSEQ multiplex PCR; TCRdb keeps only in-frame clonotypes and omits some of them. The sample contains around 450,000 clones, about 85% of which appear only once. The sample taken for sequencing was PBMCs or T cells enriched from blood (not recorded which). All receptors derive from a young woman with acute COVID-19. CDR3s include the opening cysteine and the closing phenylalanine or tryptophan. The order of the fields is J gene, CDR3 length, D gene, V gene, CDR3 DNA, CDR3 protein. The D gene is left open where the match is weak.

>TRBJ2-2|16|TRBD2|TRBV5-1
TGCGCCAGCAGAGGTGGACTAGCGGGAGTGGCCGGGGAGCTGTTTTTT
CASRGGLAGVAGELFF
>TRBJ2-1|16|TRBD2|TRBV19
TGTGCCAGTAGCCCGGAAGCGGGATTCTCCTACAATGAGCAGTTCTTC
CASSPEAGFSYNEQFF
>TRBJ2-7|11|.|TRBV20-1
TGCAGTGCTAGAGTTACCTACGAGCAGTACTTC
CSARVTYEQYF
>TRBJ1-3|16|TRBD1|TRBV18
TGTGCCAGCTCACCGTCGGACAGGTACTCTGGAAACACCATATATTTT
CASSPSDRYSGNTIYF
>TRBJ2-1|13|.|TRBV12-3/TRBV12-4
TGTGCCAGCAGGGACACCCTCTACAATGAGCAGTTCTTC
CASRDTLYNEQFF
>TRBJ2-5|14|.|TRBV6-5
TGTGCCAGCAGTTACTCGAATATAGAAGAGACCCAGTACTTC
CASSYSNIEETQYF
>TRBJ2-1|18|TRBD2|TRBV9
TGTGCCAGCAGCGTAGAGGCGGGGGGACTAGCGGGGTCCAATGAGCAGTTCTTC
CASSVEAGGLAGSNEQFF
>TRBJ2-2|13|.|TRBV10-1
TGCGCCAGCAGTGCCAGTCGGGCCGGGGAGCTGTTTTTT
CASSASRAGELFF
>TRBJ1-1|12|.|TRBV9
TGTGCCAGCAGCGGTGGACAGCCTGAAGCTTTCTTT
CASSGGQPEAFF
>TRBJ1-3|16|TRBD1|TRBV25-1
TGTGCCAGCAGTGACGGGACAGGGTCTTCTGGAAACACCATATATTTT
CASSDGTGSSGNTIYF
>TRBJ2-3|18|TRBD2|TRBV29-1
TGCAGCGTTGAGGGACTTTCGACTAGCGGGAAACGCACAGATACGCAGTATTTT
CSVEGLSTSGKRTDTQYF
>TRBJ2-3|16|TRBD2|TRBV4-3
TGCGCCAGCAGCCAAGAATCCGCTAGCGGTACAGATACGCAGTATTTT
CASSQESASGTDTQYF
>TRBJ1-4|14|.|TRBV27
TGTGCCAGCAGTTGGAGGGATGCTAATGAAAAACTGTTTTTT
CASSWRDANEKLFF
>TRBJ2-7|16|TRBD2|TRBV9
TGTGCCAGCAGCGTGACTAGCGGGGGAAGGCCGGACGAGCAGTACTTC
CASSVTSGGRPDEQYF
>TRBJ2-1|13|.|TRBV5-1
TGCGCCAGCAGCTTATTCCGACTCAATGAGCAGTTCTTC
CASSLFRLNEQFF